Following are 30 T cell receptor beta chains from one sample sequenced in a study of T cell repertoires in cytomegalovirus infection. TCRdb re-analysed the reads in MiXCR, keeping a single row per CDR3 protein. The sample contains around 230,000 distinct CDR3 sequences, approximately 7% of which appear only once. Sequenced sample: PBMCs. Every receptor here comes from a human donor in good health (CMV status not recorded). Some clones in this sample may be carry-over from other donors' samples.

This clonotype has ten or more counts. Here the CDR3 DNA reads TGTGCCAGCAGCTTAGAGGTGGGGAGCTCCTATAATTCACCCCTCCACTTT. Its protein product is CASSLEVGSSYNSPLHF. V and J are TRBV7-2 and TRBJ1-6; D remains ambiguous. The germline CDR1 and CDR2 sequences are SGHTA and FQGNSA. The germline V and J ends were trimmed by 1 base and 0 bases, with 10 bases remaining between them. This CDR3 has 17 residues.

About this clonotype: The CDR3 does not end in the conserved phenylalanine or tryptophan, so this is likely a read error. This rearrangement joins TRBV5-1 to TRBJ2-5; D unclear. The length of the CDR3 is 13 residues. V was cut by 1 base and J by 2 bases, with 6 bases left in between. Germline CDR1 is SGHRS and CDR2 is YFSETQ. The CDR3 sequence: CASSLTPQETQYL. DNA for the CDR3: TGCGCCAGCAGCTTGACACCGCAAGAGACCCAGTACCTC.

Many counts were recorded for this clonotype. The V gene is TRBV20-1, the J gene TRBJ1-6; 8 bases line up with TRBD1. CDR1 and CDR2 (germline): DFQATT, SNEGSKA (reference sequence). CDR3 length equals 13 residues. V trimming: 4 bases; J trimming: 6 bases; junction bases outside the gene matches: 2. The CDR3 DNA follows: TGCAGTGCTACTACAGGGGGTAATTCACCCCTCCACTTT. Translation: CSATTGGNSPLHF.

There are many counts of this clonotype. The J gene is TRBJ1-1, the V gene TRBV25-1, with TRBD1 as a possible D gene (5 bases). This CDR3 contains 15 residues. The V and J ends lost 1 base and 4 bases respectively, with 13 bases between them. Per germline, CDR1 MGHDK and CDR2 SYGVNS. The CDR3: CASSESLGGGTEAFF. The DNA of the CDR3 is TGTGCCAGCAGTGAATCGCTGGGGGGTGGCACTGAAGCTTTCTTT.

In this sample, this clonotype turned up many times. The chain employs TRBV5-4 and TRBJ1-1; a possible D gene is TRBD1 (5 bases). Trimming left V 0 bases short and J 3 bases short, with 12 bases between. Germline lookup yields CDR1 SGHNT and CDR2 YYREEE (reference sequence). The CDR3 covers 15 residues. The CDR3 protein is CASSLDAGRDTEAFF. CDR3 bases: TGTGCCAGCAGCTTGGATGCAGGGAGAGACACTGAAGCTTTCTTT.

This clonotype is judged medium-sized. This CDR3 reads CASSFGLAMPGELFF. Written as DNA, the CDR3 is TGTGCCAGCAGCTTCGGACTAGCGATGCCCGGGGAGCTGTTTTTT. The V call is TRBV7-8, the J call TRBJ2-2, with TRBD2 matching over 9 bases. This CDR3 region has 15 residues. CDR1 is SGHVS and CDR2 is FQNEAQ in the germline V gene. Trimming cost V 3 bases and J 6 bases; bases outside gene matches: 5.

This clonotype has at least ten counts. The chain uses TRBV6-5 and TRBJ2-7; D perhaps matches TRBD1 (5 bases). The CDR3 has 17 amino acids. CDR1 is MNHEY and CDR2 is SVGAGI in the germline V gene. Trimming left V 0 bases short and J 0 bases short, with 15 bases between. CDR3 bases: TGTGCCAGCAGTTACTCAGGCAGGGCCCAAAGCTCCTACGAGCAGTACTTC. Amino acid sequence: CASSYSGRAQSSYEQYF.

The CDR3 DNA is TGTGCCACCAGTGATTCCCCTCCACAGGAAAGGGAGCTGTTTTTT. Translating gives CATSDSPPQERELFF. The rearrangement joins TRBV24-1 to TRBJ2-2, with TRBD1 as a possible D gene (5 bases). Trimming cost V 2 bases and J 9 bases, with 15 bases left between them. The length of the CDR3 is 15 residues. Looked up from germline, CDR1 is KGHDR and CDR2 is SFDVKD.

This clonotype has at least ten counts. V gene TRBV10-3 combines with J gene TRBJ2-2, with D maybe TRBD2 (5 bases). The length of the CDR3 is 18 residues. Germline V gene data show CDR1 as ENHRY and CDR2 as SYGVKD. Trimming shortened V by 5 bases and J by 0 bases, and 19 bases separated the two germline ends. The CDR3 region is CAISPSSAGTPNTGELFF. In DNA, the CDR3 is TGTGCCATCAGTCCTTCCTCGGCGGGTACCCCGAACACCGGGGAGCTGTTTTTT.

This clonotype appeared many times. This chain links TRBV9 with TRBJ2-7, with D maybe TRBD1 (5 bases). V dropped 4 bases and J dropped 5 bases, with 22 bases sitting between them. Germline values: CDR1 SGDLS, CDR2 YYNGEE. The CDR3 totals 16 residues. The CDR3 DNA follows: TGTGCCAGCAGCCCCCACGACATACCCACAGGAAACGAGCAGTACTTC. This gives the protein CASSPHDIPTGNEQYF.

This chain links TRBV19 with TRBJ2-5, with D possibly TRBD1 on 6 matching bases. V lost 4 bases and J lost 0, with 9 bases in between. Germline V gene data show CDR1 as LNHDA and CDR2 as SQIVND (reference sequence). The CDR3 length is 14 residues. The CDR3 loop is CASSTGQNQETQYF. DNA of the CDR3: TGTGCCAGTAGTACCGGACAGAACCAAGAGACCCAGTACTTC.

This clonotype was seen at least ten times. The chain has TRBV6-5 and TRBJ2-5; D is possibly TRBD1 (6 bases). The CDR3 contains 14 residues. Germline values: CDR1 MNHEY, CDR2 SVGAGI. V shed 4 bases and J shed 4 bases, with 13 bases lying between them. DNA for the CDR3: TGTGCCAGCAGTTCCGTACAGGGAAGAGAGACCCAGTACTTC. The encoded protein is CASSSVQGRETQYF.

This clonotype has at least ten counts. The chain employs TRBV2 and TRBJ2-7; D gene uncertain. The germline CDR1 and CDR2 sequences are SNHLY and FYNNEI. This CDR3 comprises 12 residues. Trimming removed 8 bases from V and 3 bases from J, with 11 bases in between. CDR3 protein: CASGRTLYEQYF. DNA for the CDR3: TGTGCCAGCGGGCGAACTCTCTACGAGCAGTACTTC.

This clonotype was seen repeatedly, ten times or more. The chain combines TRBV5-1 with TRBJ1-2; 7 bases are shared with TRBD1. The V gene's germline CDR1 is SGHRS and CDR2 YFSETQ. The V gene end was trimmed by 4 bases and the J gene end by 5 bases; junction bases not matched to a gene: 5. The CDR3 runs to 13 residues. For the CDR3, the DNA is TGCGCCAGCAGCCGGGACAGAGAATATGGCTACACCTTC. This translates into CASSRDREYGYTF.

In this sample, this clonotype turned up many times. The chain joins TRBV11-2 to TRBJ1-3; the D gene is possibly TRBD1 (5 bases). This CDR3 spans 15 amino acids. Trimming pared 5 bases from V and 2 bases from J, leaving 13 bases between. Germline-derived CDR1 and CDR2 are SGHAT and FQNNGV. CDR3 loop: CASSRLRGAGNTIYF. The CDR3 DNA sequence: TGTGCCAGCAGCCGCCTGAGGGGAGCTGGAAACACCATATATTTT. Full variable domain (missing parts from reference TRBV11-2 and TRBJ1-3): EAGVAQSPRYKIIEKRQSVAFWCNPISGHATLYWYQQILGQGPKLLIQFQNNGVVDDSQLPKDRFSAERLKGVDSTLKIQPAKLEDSAVYLCASSRLRGAGNTIYFGEGSWLTVV.

This clonotype was picked up many times. The rearrangement uses TRBV7-3 and TRBJ2-3; 9 nucleotides match TRBD1. The CDR3 loop spans 14 amino acids. From germline, CDR1 is SGHTA and CDR2 FQGTGA. V trimming: 5 bases; J trimming: 5 bases; junction bases outside the gene matches: 5. The CDR3 nucleotides are TGTGCCAGCAGCCCGACAGGGGGGAGAGATACGCAGTATTTT. It is translated as CASSPTGGRDTQYF.

This clonotype was detected many times. The genes are TRBV6-2 or TRBV6-3 and TRBJ1-5; D unresolved. The CDR3 has 13 residues. Germline V lookup: CDR1 MNHEY, CDR2 SVGEGT. V dropped 6 bases and J dropped 9 bases, with 15 bases sitting between them. The CDR3 nucleotides read TGTGCCAGCAGGCAGACGACCCCTGCGCCCCAGCATTTT. As protein: CASRQTTPAPQHF.

At least ten counts were recorded for this clonotype. CDR3 nucleotide sequence: TGTGCCAGCAGCTCCCGGGGCCGGGATGGGGGCTACACCTTC. As protein: CASSSRGRDGGYTF. The chain carries TRBV7-2 and TRBJ1-2; D is perhaps TRBD1 (5 bases). The ends were cut back, 4 bases at V and 8 bases at J, with 17 bases in the middle. Germline CDR1 and CDR2: SGHTA and FQGNSA. The CDR3 is made up of 14 amino acids.

This clonotype was picked up many times. The V gene is TRBV6-2 or TRBV6-3, the J gene TRBJ2-7; 7 bases align to TRBD1. CDR1 and CDR2 (germline): MNHEY, SVGEGT. This CDR3 has 14 residues. The trim removed 4 bases at V and 2 bases at J, leaving 5 bases unmatched. Written as DNA, the CDR3 is TGTGCCAGCAGTTTGACAGGGATCCCCTACGAGCAGTACTTC. Its protein is CASSLTGIPYEQYF.

In this sample, this clonotype turned up many times. The genes are TRBV20-1 and TRBJ2-1; 9 bases line up with TRBD2. Germline lookup yields CDR1 DFQATT and CDR2 SNEGSKA (reference sequence). The V segment lost 5 bases and the J segment 5 bases; nucleotides outside the gene matches: 10. The length of the CDR3 is 15 residues. CDR3 residues: CSAFGSGGPNNEQFF. In DNA, the CDR3 is TGCAGTGCTTTTGGTAGCGGGGGACCTAACAATGAGCAGTTCTTC.

The J gene is TRBJ2-1, the V gene TRBV4-3; 12 positions agree with TRBD1. The V segment lost 0 bases and the J segment 7 bases; nucleotides outside the gene matches: 4. In germline, CDR1 is LGHNA, CDR2 YSLEER. The CDR3 is 16 residues long. CDR3 region: CASSQDPGQGANEQFF. CDR3 DNA: TGCGCCAGCAGCCAAGACCCGGGACAGGGGGCTAATGAGCAGTTCTTC.

This clonotype appeared many times. The chain recombines TRBV7-9 with TRBJ1-1; 7 nucleotides align to TRBD1. The germline V gene encodes CDR1 SEHNR and CDR2 FQNEAQ (reference sequence). This CDR3 region has 16 residues. V dropped 5 bases and J dropped 6; count of bases not matched to a gene: 15. CDR3 loop: CASSPREGAKAAEAFF. Written as DNA, the CDR3 is TGTGCCAGCAGCCCCCGGGAGGGGGCTAAAGCAGCTGAAGCTTTCTTT.

Many counts were recorded for this clonotype. The rearrangement uses TRBV20-1 and TRBJ1-1; D might be TRBD1 (5 bases). The CDR3 runs 15 residues. CDR1 is DFQATT, CDR2 SNEGSKA, per germline (reference sequence). CDR3 coding DNA: TGCACCCAAGTGTCTCCCTGGACAAGGAGCACTGAAGCTTTCTTT. Its translation is CTQVSPWTRSTEAFF.

This clonotype was seen many times. The chain carries TRBV7-2 and TRBJ1-5; a weak D match, TRBD1 (6 bases). Trimming stripped 0 bases from V and 5 bases from J, with 14 bases between. Germline-derived CDR1 and CDR2 are SGHTA and FQGNSA. CDR3 length: 16 amino acids. In DNA form, the CDR3 reads TGTGCCAGCAGCTTAGCGAGTGTTACAGGGCATCAGCCCCAGCATTTT. Translated, it gives CASSLASVTGHQPQHF.

This clonotype was detected many times. This chain uses TRBV11-2 with TRBJ1-2; D unresolved. V was cut by 8 bases and J by 0 bases, with 7 bases left in between. Germline CDR1 reads SGHAT; CDR2 reads FQNNGV. The CDR3 is 12 amino acids. For the CDR3, the DNA is TGTGCCAGCGGGCAAGCTAACTATGGCTACACCTTC. Its translation: CASGQANYGYTF.

This clonotype was detected only a few times. The chain joins TRBV5-5 to TRBJ2-3; D remains ambiguous. The CDR3 runs 15 residues. Germline values: CDR1 SGHKS, CDR2 YYEKEE (reference sequence). Between the trimmed V and J ends, which lost 3 bases and 0 bases, there was a span of 11 bases. CDR3 sequence (DNA): TGTGCCAGCAGCTGGAGCCTATCGAGCACAGATACGCAGTATTTT. This gives the protein CASSWSLSSTDTQYF.

This clonotype was observed many times. The V call is TRBV7-6, the J call TRBJ2-5; TRBD1 is a possible D gene (6 bases). Germline lookup yields CDR1 SGHVS and CDR2 FNYEAQ. The CDR3 runs 15 residues. Deletions cut 5 bases from V and 2 bases from J, with 15 bases between. CDR3 loop: CASSQDRLPQETQYF. CDR3 nucleotides: TGTGCCAGCAGCCAAGACAGGCTTCCTCAAGAGACCCAGTACTTC. The full variable domain, completed using reference TRBV7-6 and TRBJ2-5, is GAGVSQSPRYKVTKRGQDVALRCDPISGHVSLYWYRQALGQGPEFLTYFNYEAQQDKSGLPNDRFSAERPEGSISTLTIQRTEQRDSAMYRCASSQDRLPQETQYFGPGTRLLVL.

Many counts were recorded for this clonotype. The CDR3 region has the DNA TGTGCCAGCAGCTTAGCGCAAAACCTCGGGCCCCAGCATTTT. As protein: CASSLAQNLGPQHF. V and J are TRBV7-2 and TRBJ1-5, with D hard to call. This CDR3 has 14 residues. V was shortened by 0 bases and J by 9 bases, with 12 bases between the two germline ends. CDR1 SGHTA and CDR2 FQGNSA come from the germline V gene.

This clonotype was picked up many times. The V call is TRBV28, the J call TRBJ2-1, with TRBD1 matching 8 bases. The V and J ends lost 6 bases and 2 bases, in that order; junction bases with no gene match: 3. Looked up from germline, CDR1 is MDHEN and CDR2 is SYDVKM. The CDR3 sequence is 14 residues long. The CDR3 reads CASRQGVPYNEQFF. The DNA for the CDR3 is TGTGCCAGCAGACAGGGGGTCCCCTACAATGAGCAGTTCTTC.

In this sample, this clonotype turned up a few times. J is TRBJ2-1 and V is TRBV11-2; D is perhaps TRBD1 (5 bases). Trimming cost V 1 base and J 5 bases, with 12 bases left between them. Germline V lookup: CDR1 SGHAT, CDR2 FQNNGV. There are 15 residues in the CDR3. The CDR3 nucleotides are TGTGCCAGCAGCTTAGGACGAGACAGCCACAATGAGCAGTTCTTC. Its translation: CASSLGRDSHNEQFF.